The T cell receptor (beta chain) under discussion was sequenced for a study of T cells in women clearing cervical HPV infection. Study summary: Controls gave blood once infection was undetectable; cases at lesion identification. HLA type could not be excluded as a confounder.

Germline V gene data show CDR1 as KGHSH and CDR2 as LQKENI. The CDR3 is made up of 14 amino acids. About this clone itself: Its target is unknown. The read falls 3 residues short of the CDR3 end, and the missing part is taken from the germline J gene.

Regarding the study as a whole: TRBV6-7 abundance was lower in cases than controls (roughly 0.11% versus 0.16%).

Average input was around 1,100 ng genomic DNA for immunoSEQ TCR beta CDR3 amplification. Only in-frame clones appear in the TCRdb table, and some are missing; sequencing was by immunoSEQ multiplex PCR. The table for this sample gives some 31,000 clones. The V and J genes are TRBV18 and TRBJ1-1; no reliable D call. The clonotype originates from a woman aged 18 to 75 with a cervical HPV16 infection that either progressed to CIN3+ or cleared (not recorded which). The sample was blood buffy coat. CDR3 region: CASSMDFSSYEAFF. CDR3 DNA, as far as it was read: TGTGCCAGCTCAATGGACTTTTCCTCCTACGAG.